The clone carrying this TCR beta chain was recorded many times. This sample is drawn from a study of response to subunit inactivated influenza vaccine. TCRdb itself ran the RT-PCR reads through MiXCR, one entry per CDR3 protein. The data hold about 500,000 distinct CDR3 sequences, with about 15% observed a single time. This CDR3 has 14 amino acids. V lost 2 bases and J lost 5; bases outside the gene matches: 1. The germline CDR1 and CDR2 sequences are MNHNS and SASEGT. Material: CD4+ T cells sorted from PBMCs, obtained around 25 months after vaccination. The sequence came from a man aged 50 to 75 who received an inactivated influenza vaccine. The chain has TRBV6-1 and TRBJ2-5; 11 nucleotides agree with TRBD2. CDR3 nucleotides: TGTGCCAGCAGTGAAACTAGCGGGGGTGAGACCCAGTACTTC. Amino acid sequence: CASSETSGGETQYF.